The T cell receptor (beta chain) under discussion was sequenced for a study of human T cells and chemical hapten exposure. This CDR3 has 14 residues. V dropped 5 bases and J dropped 0 bases, with 8 bases sitting between them. Germline values: CDR1 KGHDR, CDR2 SFDVKD. TCRdb recomputed calls from the RACE reads with MiXCR, one row per CDR3 protein. The repertoire holds around 380,000 distinct CDR3 sequences, with approximately 5% as singletons. Stated time point: pre-sensitization, week 0. This sample's treatment: therapeutic diphenylcyclopropenone sensitization with weekly scalp DPC. There are a few counts of this clonotype.

The clonotype comes from a woman aged 18-29 years with alopecia areata. Some clones in this sample may be carry-over from other donors' samples. Source: whole blood, taken in connection with sensitization to the hapten diphenylcyclopropenone (DPC). This chain links TRBV24-1 with TRBJ2-3; TRBD2 might be the D (6 bases). CDR3 protein: CATSGSGSTDTQYF. The CDR3 DNA reads as TGTGCCACCAGTGGTAGCGGTAGCACAGATACGCAGTATTTT.